The clone carrying this T cell receptor (beta chain) was seen a handful of times. Antigen unknown. CDR1 is KGHDR and CDR2 is SFDVKD in the germline V gene. The CDR3 totals 15 residues. V was trimmed by 3 bases and J by 6 bases, leaving 14 bases between them. This specimen comes from a study of T cells after yellow fever vaccination. Study-level results: The presence of abundant clonotypes contaminating from the bulk population was possible in FACS-sorted repertoires.

TCRdb reprocessed the 5' RACE reads via MiXCR and lists one record per CDR3 protein. This sample has 450,000 to 600,000 distinct CDR3 sequences, with approximately 13% found just once. The TCR originated in a man younger than 45 who received the YFV17D yellow fever vaccine. Sequenced here: PBMCs, sampled on the day of the yellow fever booster vaccination. The chain employs TRBV24-1 and TRBJ2-1; the D call may be TRBD1 or TRBD2 (5 bases each). CDR3 in DNA: TGTGCCACCAGTGATAGGACGGGACCTACCAATGAGCAGTTCTTC. This gives the protein CATSDRTGPTNEQFF.